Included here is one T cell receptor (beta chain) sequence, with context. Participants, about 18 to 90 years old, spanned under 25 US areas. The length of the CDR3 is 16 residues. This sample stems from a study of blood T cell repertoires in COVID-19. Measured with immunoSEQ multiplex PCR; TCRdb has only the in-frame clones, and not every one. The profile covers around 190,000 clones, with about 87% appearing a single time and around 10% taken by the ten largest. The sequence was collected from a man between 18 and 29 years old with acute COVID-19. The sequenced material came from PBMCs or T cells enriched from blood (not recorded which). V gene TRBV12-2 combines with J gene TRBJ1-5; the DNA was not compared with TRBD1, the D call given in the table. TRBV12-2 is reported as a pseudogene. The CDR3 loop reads CASRLAPRVYDQPQHF. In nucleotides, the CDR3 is TGTGCAAGTCGCTTAGCCCCCAGGGTCTACGATCAGCCCCAGCATTTT.